This TCR beta chain was identified during a study of T-cell reconstitution after alpha-beta-depleted transplantation in children. Trimming cost V 1 base and J 9 bases, with 5 bases left between them. The length of the CDR3 is 11 residues. The germline gives CDR1 SGHDT, CDR2 YYEEEE. In its sample, this clonotype was seen a few times. Unique molecular identifiers were incorporated when the TCRbeta library was constructed. Via MiXCR, TCRdb re-called the PCR reads, giving one row per CDR3 protein. The sample lists around 370,000 distinct CDR3 sequences; approximately 10% were seen once. The sample in question was PBMCs from the stem cell graft donor, obtained from the stem cell graft. This sequence originates from a human donor who donated a stem cell graft to a child with acute lymphoblastic leukemia. J is TRBJ2-1 and V is TRBV5-6; no clear D. CDR3 in amino acids: CASSLLREQFF. CDR3 sequence (DNA): TGTGCCAGCAGCTTGCTTCGTGAGCAGTTCTTC.